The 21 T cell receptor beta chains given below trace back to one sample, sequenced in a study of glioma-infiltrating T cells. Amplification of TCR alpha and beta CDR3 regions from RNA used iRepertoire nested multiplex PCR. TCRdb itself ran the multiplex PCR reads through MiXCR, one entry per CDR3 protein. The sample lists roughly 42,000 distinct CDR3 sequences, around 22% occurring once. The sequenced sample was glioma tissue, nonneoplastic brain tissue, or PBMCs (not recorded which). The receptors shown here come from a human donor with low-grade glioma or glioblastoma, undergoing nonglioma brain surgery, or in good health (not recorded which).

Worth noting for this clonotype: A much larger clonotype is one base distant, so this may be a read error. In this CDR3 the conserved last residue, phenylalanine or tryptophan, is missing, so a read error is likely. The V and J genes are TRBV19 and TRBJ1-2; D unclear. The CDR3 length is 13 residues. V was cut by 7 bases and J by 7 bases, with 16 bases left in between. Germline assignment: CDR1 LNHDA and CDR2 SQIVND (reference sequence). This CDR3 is CASTPFGLSGYTS. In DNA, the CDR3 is TGTGCCAGTACCCCGTTCGGGTTAAGTGGCTACACCTCC.

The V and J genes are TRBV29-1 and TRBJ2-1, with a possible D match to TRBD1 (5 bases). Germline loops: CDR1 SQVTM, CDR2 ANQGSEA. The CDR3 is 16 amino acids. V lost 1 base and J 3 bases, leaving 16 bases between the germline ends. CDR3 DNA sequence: TGCAGCGTTGAAGGGGTGGCGCAGGGCCGCTACAATGAGCAGTTCTTC. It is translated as CSVEGVAQGRYNEQFF.

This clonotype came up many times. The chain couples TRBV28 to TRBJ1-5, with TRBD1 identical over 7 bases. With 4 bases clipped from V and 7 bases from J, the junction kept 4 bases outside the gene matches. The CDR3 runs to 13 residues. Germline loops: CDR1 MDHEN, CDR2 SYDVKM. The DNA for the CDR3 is TGTGCCAGCAGTTGGACAGGCGGGCAGCCCCAGCATTTT. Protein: CASSWTGGQPQHF.

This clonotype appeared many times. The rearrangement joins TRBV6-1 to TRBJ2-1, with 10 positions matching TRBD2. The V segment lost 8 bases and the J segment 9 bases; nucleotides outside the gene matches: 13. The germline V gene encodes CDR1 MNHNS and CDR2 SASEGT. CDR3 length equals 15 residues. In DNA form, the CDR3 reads TGTGCCAGCGCTACCCTAGCGGGGGCCCTCCTTGAGCAGTTCTTC. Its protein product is CASATLAGALLEQFF.

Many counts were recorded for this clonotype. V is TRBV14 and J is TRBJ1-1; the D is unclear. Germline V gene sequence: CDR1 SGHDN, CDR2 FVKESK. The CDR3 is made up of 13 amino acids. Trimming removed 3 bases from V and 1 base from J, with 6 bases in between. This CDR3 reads CASSQGRNTEAFF. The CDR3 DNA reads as TGTGCCAGCAGCCAGGGAAGGAACACTGAAGCTTTCTTT.

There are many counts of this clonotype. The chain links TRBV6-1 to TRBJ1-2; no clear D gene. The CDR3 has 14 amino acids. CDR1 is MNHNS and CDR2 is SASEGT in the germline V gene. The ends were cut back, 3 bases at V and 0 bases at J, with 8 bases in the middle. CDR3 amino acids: CASSEGLANYGYTF. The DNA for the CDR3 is TGTGCCAGCAGTGAGGGCCTAGCTAACTATGGCTACACCTTC.

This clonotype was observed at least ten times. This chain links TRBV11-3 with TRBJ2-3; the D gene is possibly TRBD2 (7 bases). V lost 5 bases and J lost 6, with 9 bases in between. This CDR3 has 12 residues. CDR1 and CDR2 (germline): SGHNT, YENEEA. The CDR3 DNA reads TGTGCCAGCAGCGGGGGGGGCGATACGCAGTATTTT. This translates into CASSGGGDTQYF.

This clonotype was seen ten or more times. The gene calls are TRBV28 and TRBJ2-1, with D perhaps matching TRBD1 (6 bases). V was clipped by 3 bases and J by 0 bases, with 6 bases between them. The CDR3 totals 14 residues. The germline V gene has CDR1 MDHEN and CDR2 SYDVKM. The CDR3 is CASSLTGSYNEQFF. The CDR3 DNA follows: TGTGCCAGCAGTTTGACAGGCTCCTACAATGAGCAGTTCTTC. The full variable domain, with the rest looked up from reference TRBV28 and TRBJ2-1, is DVKVTQSSRYLVKRTGEKVFLECVQDMDHENMFWYRQDPGLGLRLIYFSYDVKMKEKGDIPEGYSVSREKKERFSLILESASTNQTSMYLCASSLTGSYNEQFFGPGTRLTVL.

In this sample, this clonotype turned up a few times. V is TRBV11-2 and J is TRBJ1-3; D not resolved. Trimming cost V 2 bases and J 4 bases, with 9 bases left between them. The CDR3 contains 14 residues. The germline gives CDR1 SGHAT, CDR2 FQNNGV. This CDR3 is CASSLQDFGNTIYF. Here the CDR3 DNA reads TGTGCCAGCAGCTTACAAGATTTCGGAAACACCATATATTTT.

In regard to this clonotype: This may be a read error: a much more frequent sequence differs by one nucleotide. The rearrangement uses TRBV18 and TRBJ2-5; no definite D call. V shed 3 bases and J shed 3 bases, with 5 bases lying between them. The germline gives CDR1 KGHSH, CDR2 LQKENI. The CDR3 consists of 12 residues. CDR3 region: CASSPSKETQYF. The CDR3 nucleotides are TGTGCCAGCTCACCGTCTAAAGAGACCCAGTACTTC.

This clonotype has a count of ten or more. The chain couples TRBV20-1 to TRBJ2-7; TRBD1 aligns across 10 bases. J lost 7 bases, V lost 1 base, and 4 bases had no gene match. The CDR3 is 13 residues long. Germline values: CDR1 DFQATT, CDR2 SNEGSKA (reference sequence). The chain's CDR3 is CSARGQGAGEQYV. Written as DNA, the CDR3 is TGCAGTGCTAGAGGACAGGGGGCCGGGGAGCAGTACGTC.

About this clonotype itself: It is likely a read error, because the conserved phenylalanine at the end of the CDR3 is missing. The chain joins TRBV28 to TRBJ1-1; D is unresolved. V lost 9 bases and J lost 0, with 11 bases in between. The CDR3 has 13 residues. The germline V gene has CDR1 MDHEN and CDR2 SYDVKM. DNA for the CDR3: TGTGCCAGAAGTCATACAATGAACACTGAAGCTTTCTCT. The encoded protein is CARSHTMNTEAFS.

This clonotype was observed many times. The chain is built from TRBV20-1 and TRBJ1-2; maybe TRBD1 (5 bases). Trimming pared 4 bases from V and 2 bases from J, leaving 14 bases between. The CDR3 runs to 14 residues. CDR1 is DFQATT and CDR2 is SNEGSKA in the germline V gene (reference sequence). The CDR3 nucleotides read TGCAGTGCTACTTGGACCCAGGGAAACTATGGCTACACCTTC. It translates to CSATWTQGNYGYTF.

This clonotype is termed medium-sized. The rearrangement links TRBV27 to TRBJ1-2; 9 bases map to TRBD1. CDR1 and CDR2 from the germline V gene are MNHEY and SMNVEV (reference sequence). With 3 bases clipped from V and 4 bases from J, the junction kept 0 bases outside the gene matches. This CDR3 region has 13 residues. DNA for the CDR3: TGTGCCAGCAGTTTGGGACAGGGCTATGGCTACACCTTC. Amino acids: CASSLGQGYGYTF.

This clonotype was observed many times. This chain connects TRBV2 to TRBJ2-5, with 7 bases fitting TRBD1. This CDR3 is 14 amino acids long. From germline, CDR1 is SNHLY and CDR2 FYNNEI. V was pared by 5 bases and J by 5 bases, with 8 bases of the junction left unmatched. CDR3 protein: CASSSDRDRETQYF. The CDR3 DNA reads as TGTGCCAGCAGTTCCGACAGGGATAGGGAGACCCAGTACTTC.

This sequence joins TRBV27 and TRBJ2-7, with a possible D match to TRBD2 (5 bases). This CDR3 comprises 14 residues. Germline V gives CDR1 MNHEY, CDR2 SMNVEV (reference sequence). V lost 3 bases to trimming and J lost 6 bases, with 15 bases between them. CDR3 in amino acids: CASSFKGSTTEQYF. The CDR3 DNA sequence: TGTGCCAGCAGTTTTAAAGGGAGTACCACCGAGCAGTACTTC.

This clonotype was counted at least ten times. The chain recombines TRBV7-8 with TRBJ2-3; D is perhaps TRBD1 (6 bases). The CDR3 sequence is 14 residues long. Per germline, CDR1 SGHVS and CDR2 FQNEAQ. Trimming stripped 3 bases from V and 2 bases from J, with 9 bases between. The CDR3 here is CASSFGTYTDTQYF. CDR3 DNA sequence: TGTGCCAGCAGCTTCGGGACATACACAGATACGCAGTATTTT.

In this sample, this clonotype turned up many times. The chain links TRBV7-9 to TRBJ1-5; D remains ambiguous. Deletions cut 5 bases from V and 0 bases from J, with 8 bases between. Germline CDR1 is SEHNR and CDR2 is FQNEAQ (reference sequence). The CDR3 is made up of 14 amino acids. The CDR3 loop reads CASSHTNSNQPQHF. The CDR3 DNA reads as TGTGCCAGCAGCCACACCAATAGCAATCAGCCCCAGCATTTT. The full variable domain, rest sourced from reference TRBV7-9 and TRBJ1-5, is DTGVSQNPRHKITKRGQNVTFRCDPISEHNRLYWYRQTLGQGPEFLTYFQNEAQLEKSRLLSDRFSAERPKGSFSTLEIQRTEQGDSAMYLCASSHTNSNQPQHFGDGTRLSIL.

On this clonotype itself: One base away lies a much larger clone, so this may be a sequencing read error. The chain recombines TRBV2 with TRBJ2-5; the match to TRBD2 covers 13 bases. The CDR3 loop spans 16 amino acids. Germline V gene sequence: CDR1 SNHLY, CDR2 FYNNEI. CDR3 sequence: CASSEGLAGPQETHYF. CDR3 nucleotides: TGTGCCAGCAGTGAGGGACTAGCGGGGCCCCAAGAGACCCACTACTTC.

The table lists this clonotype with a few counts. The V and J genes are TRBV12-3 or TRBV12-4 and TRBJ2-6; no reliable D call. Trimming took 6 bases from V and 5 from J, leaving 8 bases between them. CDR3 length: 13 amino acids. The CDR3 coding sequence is TGTGCCAGCAGCCAGGCCTGGGCCAACGTCCTGACTTTC. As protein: CASSQAWANVLTF.

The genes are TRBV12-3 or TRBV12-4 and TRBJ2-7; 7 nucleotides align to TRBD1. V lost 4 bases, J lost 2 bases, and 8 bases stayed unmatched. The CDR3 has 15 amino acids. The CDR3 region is CASSCPRDSTYEQYF. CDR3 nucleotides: TGTGCCAGCAGTTGCCCCAGGGACAGCACCTACGAGCAGTACTTC.